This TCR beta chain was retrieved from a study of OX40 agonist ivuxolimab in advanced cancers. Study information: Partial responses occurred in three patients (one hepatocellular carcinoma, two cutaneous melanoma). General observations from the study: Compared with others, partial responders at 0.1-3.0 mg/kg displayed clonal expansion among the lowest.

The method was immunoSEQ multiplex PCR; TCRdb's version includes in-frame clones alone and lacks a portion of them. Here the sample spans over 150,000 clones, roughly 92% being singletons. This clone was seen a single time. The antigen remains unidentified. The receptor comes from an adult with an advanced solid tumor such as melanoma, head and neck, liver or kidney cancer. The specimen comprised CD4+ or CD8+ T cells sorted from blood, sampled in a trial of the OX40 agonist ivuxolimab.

The CDR3 here is CASSDRGSHEAFF. DNA for the CDR3: TGTGCCAGCAGCGACAGGGGGTCCCATGAAGCTTTCTTT. J is TRBJ1-1 and V is TRBV28, with 9 bases lining up with TRBD1. With V trimmed by 6 bases and J by 7 bases, 6 bases remained unmatched. The germline V gene encodes CDR1 MDHEN and CDR2 SYDVKM. The CDR3 extends over 13 amino acids.